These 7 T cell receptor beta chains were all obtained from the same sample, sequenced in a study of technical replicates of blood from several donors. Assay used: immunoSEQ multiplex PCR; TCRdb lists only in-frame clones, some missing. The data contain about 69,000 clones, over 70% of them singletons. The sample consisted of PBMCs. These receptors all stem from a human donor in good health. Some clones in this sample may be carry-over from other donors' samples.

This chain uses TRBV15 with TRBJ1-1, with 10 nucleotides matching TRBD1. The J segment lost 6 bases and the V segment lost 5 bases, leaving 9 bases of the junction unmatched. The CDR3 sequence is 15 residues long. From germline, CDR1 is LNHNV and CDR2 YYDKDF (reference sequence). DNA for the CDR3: TGTGCCACCAGCGTCCAGGGACAGGGGATCGCTGAAGCTTTCTTT. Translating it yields CATSVQGQGIAEAFF.

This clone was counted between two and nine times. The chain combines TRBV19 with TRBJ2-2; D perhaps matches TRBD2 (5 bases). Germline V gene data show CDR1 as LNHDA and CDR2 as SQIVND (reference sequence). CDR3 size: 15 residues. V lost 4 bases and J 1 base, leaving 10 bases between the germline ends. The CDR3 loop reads CASSRLAGNTGELFF. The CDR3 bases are TGTGCCAGTAGTAGGCTGGCGGGGAACACCGGGGAGCTGTTTTTT.

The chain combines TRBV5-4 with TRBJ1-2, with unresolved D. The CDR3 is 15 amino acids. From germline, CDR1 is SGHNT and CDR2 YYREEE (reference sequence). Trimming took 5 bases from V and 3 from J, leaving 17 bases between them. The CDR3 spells CASRSNPGSHYGYTF. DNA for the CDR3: TGTGCCAGCAGGTCTAACCCCGGGTCCCACTATGGCTACACCTTC.

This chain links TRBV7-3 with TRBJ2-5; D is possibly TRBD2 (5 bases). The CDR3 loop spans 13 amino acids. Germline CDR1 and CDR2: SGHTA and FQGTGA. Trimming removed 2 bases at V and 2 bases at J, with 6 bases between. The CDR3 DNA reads TGTGCCAGCAGCTTAGACTATCAAGAGACCCAGTACTTC. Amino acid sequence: CASSLDYQETQYF.

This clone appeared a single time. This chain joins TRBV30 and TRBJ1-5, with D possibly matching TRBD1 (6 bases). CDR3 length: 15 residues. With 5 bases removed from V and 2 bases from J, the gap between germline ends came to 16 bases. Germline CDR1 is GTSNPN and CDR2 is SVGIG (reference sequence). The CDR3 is CAWASRGGGNQPQHF. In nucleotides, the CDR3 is TGTGCCTGGGCCTCCCGCGGGGGCGGCAATCAGCCCCAGCATTTT.

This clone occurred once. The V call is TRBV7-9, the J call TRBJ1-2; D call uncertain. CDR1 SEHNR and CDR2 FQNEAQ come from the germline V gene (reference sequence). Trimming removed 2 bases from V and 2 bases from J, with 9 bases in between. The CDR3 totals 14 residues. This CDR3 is CASSLRTGNYGYTF. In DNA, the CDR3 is TGTGCCAGCAGCTTAAGGACGGGGAACTATGGCTACACCTTC. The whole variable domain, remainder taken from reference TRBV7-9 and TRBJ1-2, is DTGVSQNPRHKITKRGQNVTFRCDPISEHNRLYWYRQTLGQGPEFLTYFQNEAQLEKSRLLSDRFSAERPKGSFSTLEIQRTEQGDSAMYLCASSLRTGNYGYTFGSGTRLTVV.

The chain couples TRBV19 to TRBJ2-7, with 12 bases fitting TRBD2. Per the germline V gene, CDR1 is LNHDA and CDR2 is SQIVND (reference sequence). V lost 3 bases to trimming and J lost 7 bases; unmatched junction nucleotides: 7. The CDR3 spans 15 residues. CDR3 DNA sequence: TGTGCCAGTAGTATCTTCCCACTAGCGGGAGGAGAGCAGTACTTC. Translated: CASSIFPLAGGEQYF.